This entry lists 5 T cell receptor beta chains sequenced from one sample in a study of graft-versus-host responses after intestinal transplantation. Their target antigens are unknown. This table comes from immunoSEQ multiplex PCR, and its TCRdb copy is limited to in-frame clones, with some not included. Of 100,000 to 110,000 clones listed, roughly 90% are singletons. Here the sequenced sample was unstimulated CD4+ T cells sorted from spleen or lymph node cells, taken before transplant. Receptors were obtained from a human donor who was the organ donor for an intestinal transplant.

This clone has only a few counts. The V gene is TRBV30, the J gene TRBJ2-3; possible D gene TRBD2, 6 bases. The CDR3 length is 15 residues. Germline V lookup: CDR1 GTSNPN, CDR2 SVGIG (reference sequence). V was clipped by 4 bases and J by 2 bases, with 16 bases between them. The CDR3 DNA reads TGTGCCTGGACCAACCGGGGGACTTACACAGATACGCAGTATTTT. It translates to CAWTNRGTYTDTQYF.

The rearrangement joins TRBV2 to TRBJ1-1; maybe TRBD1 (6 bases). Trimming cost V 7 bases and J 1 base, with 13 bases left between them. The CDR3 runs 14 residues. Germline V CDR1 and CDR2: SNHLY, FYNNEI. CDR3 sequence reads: CASIIGGANTEAFF. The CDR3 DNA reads TGTGCCAGCATCATAGGGGGGGCGAACACTGAAGCTTTCTTT.

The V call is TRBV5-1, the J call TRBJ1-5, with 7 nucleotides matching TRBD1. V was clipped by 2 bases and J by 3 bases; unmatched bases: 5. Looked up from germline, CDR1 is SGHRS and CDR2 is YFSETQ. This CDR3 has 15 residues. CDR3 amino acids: CASSFLTGDNQPQHF. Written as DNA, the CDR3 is TGCGCCAGCAGCTTTCTTACAGGGGACAATCAGCCCCAGCATTTT. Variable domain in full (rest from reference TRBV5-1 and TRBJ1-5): KAGVTQTPRYLIKTRGQQVTLSCSPISGHRSVSWYQQTPGQGLQFLFEYFSETQRNKGNFPGRFSGRQFSNSRSEMNVSTLELGDSALYLCASSFLTGDNQPQHFGDGTRLSIL.

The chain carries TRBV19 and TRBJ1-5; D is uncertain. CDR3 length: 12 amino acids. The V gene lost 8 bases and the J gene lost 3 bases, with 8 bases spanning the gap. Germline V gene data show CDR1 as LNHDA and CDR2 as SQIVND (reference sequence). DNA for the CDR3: TGTGCCAGTCTTTCTAACAATCAGCCCCAGCATTTT. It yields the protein CASLSNNQPQHF.

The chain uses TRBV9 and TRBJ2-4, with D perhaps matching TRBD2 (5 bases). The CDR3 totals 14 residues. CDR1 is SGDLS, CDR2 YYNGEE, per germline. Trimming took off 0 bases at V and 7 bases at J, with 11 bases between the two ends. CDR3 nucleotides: TGTGCCAGCAGCGTAGGCCCCTCGGGGAACATTCAGTACTTC. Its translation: CASSVGPSGNIQYF.